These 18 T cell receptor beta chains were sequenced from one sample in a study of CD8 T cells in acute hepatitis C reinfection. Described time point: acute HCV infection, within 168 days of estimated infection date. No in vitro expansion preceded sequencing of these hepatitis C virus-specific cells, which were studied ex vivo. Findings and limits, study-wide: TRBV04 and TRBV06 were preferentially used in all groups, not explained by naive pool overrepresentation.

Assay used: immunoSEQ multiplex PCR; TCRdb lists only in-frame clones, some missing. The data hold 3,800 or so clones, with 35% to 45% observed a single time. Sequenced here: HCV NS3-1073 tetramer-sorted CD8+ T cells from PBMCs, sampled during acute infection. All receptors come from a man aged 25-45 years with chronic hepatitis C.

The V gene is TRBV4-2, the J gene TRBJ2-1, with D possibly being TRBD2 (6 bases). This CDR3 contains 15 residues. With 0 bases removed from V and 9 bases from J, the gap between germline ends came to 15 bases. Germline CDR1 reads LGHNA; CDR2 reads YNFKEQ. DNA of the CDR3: TGTGCCAGCAGCCAAGAAGCGGGCGCTTGGGGTGAGCAGTTCTTC. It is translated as CASSQEAGAWGEQFF.

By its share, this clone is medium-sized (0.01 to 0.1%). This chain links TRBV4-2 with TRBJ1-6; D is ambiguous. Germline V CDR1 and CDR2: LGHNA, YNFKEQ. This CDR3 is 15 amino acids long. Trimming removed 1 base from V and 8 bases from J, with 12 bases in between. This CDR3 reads CASSQVLEEDSPLHF. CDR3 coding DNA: TGTGCCAGCAGCCAAGTATTAGAGGAAGATTCACCCCTCCACTTT.

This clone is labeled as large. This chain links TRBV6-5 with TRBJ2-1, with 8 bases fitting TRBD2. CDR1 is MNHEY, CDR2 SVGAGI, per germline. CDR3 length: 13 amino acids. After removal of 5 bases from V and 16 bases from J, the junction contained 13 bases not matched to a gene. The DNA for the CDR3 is TGTGCCAGCAGTCAACTTAGCGGGACGGCGATCTTCTTC. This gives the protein CASSQLSGTAIFF.

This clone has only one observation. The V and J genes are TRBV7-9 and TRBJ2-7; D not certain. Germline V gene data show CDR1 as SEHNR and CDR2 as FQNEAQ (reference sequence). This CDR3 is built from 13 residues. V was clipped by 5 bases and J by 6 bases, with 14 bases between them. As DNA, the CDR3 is TGTGCCAGCAGCCAAGAGTTCGCCTCCGAGCAGTACTTC. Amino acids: CASSQEFASEQYF.

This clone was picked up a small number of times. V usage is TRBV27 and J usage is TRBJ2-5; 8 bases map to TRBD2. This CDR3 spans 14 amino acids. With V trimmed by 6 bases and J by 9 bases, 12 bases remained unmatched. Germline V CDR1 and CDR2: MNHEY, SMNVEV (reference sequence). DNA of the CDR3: TGTGCCAGCAGCCCAGCCGGGACTAGTGAGGCCCAGTACTTC. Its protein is CASSPAGTSEAQYF.

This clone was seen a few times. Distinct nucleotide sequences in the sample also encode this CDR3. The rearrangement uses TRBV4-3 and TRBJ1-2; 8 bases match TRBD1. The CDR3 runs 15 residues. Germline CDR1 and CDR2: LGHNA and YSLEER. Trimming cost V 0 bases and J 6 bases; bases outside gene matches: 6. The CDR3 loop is CASSQEPTGVDGYTF. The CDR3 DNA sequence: TGCGCCAGCAGCCAAGAGCCGACAGGGGTCGATGGCTACACCTTC.

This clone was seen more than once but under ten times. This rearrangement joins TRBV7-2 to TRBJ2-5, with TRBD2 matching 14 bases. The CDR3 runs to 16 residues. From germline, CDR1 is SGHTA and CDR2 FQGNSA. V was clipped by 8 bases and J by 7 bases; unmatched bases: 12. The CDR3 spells CASLGRLAGGGLTQYF. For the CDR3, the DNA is TGTGCCAGCTTAGGGCGACTAGCGGGGGGGGGATTGACCCAGTACTTC.

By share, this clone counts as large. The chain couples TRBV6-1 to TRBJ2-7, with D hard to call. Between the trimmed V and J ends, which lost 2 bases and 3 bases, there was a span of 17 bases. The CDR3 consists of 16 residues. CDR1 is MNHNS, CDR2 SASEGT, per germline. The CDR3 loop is CASSESIAPPDYEQYF. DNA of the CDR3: TGTGCCAGCAGTGAAAGTATTGCCCCGCCGGACTACGAGCAGTACTTC.

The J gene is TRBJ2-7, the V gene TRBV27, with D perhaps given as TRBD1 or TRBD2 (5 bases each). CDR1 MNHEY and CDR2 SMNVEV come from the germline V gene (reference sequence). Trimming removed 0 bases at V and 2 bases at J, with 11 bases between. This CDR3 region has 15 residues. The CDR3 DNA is TGTGCCAGCAGTTTATCGGACGGGGCCCCCTACGAGCAGTACTTC. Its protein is CASSLSDGAPYEQYF.

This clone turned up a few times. The CDR3 loop is CASSQDLPAYEQYF. In DNA form, the CDR3 reads TGCGCCAGCAGCCAAGACTTACCGGCTTACGAGCAGTACTTC. V gene TRBV4-3 combines with J gene TRBJ2-7; D gene unclear. The CDR3 runs to 14 residues. V was clipped by 0 bases and J by 4 bases, with 10 bases between them. CDR1 is LGHNA, CDR2 YSLEER, per germline.

In nucleotides, the CDR3 is TGCGCCAGCAGCCAAGTCGGGACAGGGGTTAATCCCGGGGAGCTGTTTTTT. This sequence encodes CASSQVGTGVNPGELFF. This chain joins TRBV4-1 and TRBJ2-2; TRBD1 agrees at 10 bases. V was clipped by 1 base and J by 6 bases; unmatched bases: 8. Germline lookup yields CDR1 MGHRA and CDR2 YSYEKL. CDR3 length: 17 amino acids.

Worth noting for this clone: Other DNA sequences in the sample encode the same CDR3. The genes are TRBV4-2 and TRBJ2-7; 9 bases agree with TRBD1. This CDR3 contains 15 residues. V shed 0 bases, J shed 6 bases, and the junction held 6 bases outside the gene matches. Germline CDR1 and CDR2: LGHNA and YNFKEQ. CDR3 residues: CASSQETGGWGEQYF. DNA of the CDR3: TGTGCCAGCAGCCAAGAGACAGGGGGGTGGGGCGAGCAGTACTTC.

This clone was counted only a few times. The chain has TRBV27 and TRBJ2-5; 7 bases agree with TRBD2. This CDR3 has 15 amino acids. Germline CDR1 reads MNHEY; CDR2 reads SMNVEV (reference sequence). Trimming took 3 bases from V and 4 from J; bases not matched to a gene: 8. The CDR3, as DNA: TGTGCCAGCAGTTTCCAGAGCGGGGAGGGAGAGACCCAGTACTTC. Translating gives CASSFQSGEGETQYF.

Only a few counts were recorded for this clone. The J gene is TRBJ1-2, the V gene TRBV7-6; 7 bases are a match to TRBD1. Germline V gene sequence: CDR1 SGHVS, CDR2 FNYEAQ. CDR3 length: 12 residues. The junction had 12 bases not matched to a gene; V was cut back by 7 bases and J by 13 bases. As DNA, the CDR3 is TGTGCCAGCACCACTACGACAGGGTCGGTCACCTTC. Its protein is CASTTTTGSVTF.

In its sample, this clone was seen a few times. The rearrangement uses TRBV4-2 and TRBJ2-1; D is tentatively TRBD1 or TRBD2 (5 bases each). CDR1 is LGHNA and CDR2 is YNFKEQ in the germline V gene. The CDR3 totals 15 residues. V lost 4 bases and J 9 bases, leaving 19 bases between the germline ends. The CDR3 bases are TGTGCCAGCAGCCGCGAACTGGGACGGTGGGGTGAGCAGTTCTTC. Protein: CASSRELGRWGEQFF.

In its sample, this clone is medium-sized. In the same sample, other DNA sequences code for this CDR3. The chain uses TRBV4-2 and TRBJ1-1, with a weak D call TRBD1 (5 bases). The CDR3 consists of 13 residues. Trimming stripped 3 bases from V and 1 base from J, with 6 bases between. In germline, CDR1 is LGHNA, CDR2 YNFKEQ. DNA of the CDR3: TGTGCCAGCAGCCAGGACAAGAACACTGAAGCTTTCTTT. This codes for CASSQDKNTEAFF.

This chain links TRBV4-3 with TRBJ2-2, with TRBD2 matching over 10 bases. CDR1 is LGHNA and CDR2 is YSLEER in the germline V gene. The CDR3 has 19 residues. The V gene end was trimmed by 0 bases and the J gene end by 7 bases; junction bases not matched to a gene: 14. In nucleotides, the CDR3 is TGCGCCAGCAGCCAAGAAGTCCATGGCGCTAGCGGGGGCGGCGGGGAGCTGTTTTTT. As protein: CASSQEVHGASGGGGELFF.

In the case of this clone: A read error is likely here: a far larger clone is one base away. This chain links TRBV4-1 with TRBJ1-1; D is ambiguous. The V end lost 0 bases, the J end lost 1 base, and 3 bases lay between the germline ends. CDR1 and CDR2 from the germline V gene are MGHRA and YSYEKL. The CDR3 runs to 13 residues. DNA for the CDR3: TGCGCCAGCAGCCAAGAGACGAACACTGAAGCTTTCTTT. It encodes CASSQETNTEAFF.